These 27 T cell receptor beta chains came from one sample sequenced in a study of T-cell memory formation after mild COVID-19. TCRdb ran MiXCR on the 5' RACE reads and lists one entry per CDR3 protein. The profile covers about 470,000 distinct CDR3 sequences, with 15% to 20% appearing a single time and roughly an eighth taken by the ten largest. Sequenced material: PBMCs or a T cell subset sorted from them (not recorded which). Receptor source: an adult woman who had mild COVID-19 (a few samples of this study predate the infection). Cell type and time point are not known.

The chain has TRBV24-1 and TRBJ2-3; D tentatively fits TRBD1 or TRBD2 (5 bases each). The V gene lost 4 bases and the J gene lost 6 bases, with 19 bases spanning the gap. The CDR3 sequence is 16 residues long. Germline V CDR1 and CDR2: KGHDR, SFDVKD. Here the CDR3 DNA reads TGTGCCACCAGTGACCCGAGGGGACCAGAGTTGGATACGCAGTATTTT. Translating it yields CATSDPRGPELDTQYF.

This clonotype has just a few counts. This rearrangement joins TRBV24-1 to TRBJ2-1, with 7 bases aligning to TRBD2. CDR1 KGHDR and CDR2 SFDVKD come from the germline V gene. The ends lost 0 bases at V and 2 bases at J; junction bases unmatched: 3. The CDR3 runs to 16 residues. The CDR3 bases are TGTGCCACCAGTGATTTGGGGGGGGTGGCCTACAATGAGCAGTTCTTC. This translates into CATSDLGGVAYNEQFF.

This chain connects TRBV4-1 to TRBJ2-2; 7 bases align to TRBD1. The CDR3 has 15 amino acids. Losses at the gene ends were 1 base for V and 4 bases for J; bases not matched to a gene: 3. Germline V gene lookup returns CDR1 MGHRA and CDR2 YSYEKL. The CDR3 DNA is TGCGCCAGCAGCCAAGTCCCAGGGGGCACCGGGGAGCTGTTTTTT. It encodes CASSQVPGGTGELFF.

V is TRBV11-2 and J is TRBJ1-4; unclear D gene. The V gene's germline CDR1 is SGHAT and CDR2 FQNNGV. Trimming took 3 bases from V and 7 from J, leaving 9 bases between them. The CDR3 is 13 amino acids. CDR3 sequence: CASSFLGREKLFF. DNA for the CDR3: TGTGCCAGCAGCTTCCTGGGTCGTGAAAAACTGTTTTTT. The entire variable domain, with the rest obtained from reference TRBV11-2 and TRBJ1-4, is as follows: EAGVAQSPRYKIIEKRQSVAFWCNPISGHATLYWYQQILGQGPKLLIQFQNNGVVDDSQLPKDRFSAERLKGVDSTLKIQPAKLEDSAVYLCASSFLGREKLFFGSGTQLSVL.

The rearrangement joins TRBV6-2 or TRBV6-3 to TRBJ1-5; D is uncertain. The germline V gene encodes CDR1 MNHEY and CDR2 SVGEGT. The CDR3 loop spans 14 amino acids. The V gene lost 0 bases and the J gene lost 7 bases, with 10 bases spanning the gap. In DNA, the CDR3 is TGTGCCAGCAGTTACTCGACTGGCGGCCAGCCCCAGCATTTT. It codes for CASSYSTGGQPQHF.

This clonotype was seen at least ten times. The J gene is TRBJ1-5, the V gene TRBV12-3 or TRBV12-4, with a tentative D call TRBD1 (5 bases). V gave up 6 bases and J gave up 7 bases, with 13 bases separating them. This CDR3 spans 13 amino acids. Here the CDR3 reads CASRPQGNQPQHF. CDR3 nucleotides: TGTGCCAGCAGACCCCAGGGAAACCAGCCCCAGCATTTT.

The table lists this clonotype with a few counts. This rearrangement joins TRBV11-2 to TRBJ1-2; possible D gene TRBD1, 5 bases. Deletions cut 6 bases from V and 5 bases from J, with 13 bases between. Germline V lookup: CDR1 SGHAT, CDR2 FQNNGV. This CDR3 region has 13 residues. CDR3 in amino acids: CASRETAGYGYTF. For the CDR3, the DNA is TGTGCCAGCAGAGAAACGGCAGGGTATGGCTACACCTTC.

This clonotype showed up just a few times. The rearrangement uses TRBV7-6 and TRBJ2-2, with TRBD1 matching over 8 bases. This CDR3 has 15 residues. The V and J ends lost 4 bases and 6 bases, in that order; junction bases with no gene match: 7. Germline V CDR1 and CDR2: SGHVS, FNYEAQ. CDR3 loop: CASSSGQGSSGELFF. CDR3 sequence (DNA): TGTGCCAGCAGCTCAGGACAGGGTTCGTCCGGGGAGCTGTTTTTT. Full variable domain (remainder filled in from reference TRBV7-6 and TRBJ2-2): GAGVSQSPRYKVTKRGQDVALRCDPISGHVSLYWYRQALGQGPEFLTYFNYEAQQDKSGLPNDRFSAERPEGSISTLTIQRTEQRDSAMYRCASSSGQGSSGELFFGEGSRLTVL.

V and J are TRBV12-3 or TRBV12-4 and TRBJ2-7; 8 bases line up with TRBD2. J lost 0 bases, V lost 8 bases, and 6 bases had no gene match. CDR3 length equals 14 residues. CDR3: CASARGGLSYEQYF. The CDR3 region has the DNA TGTGCCAGCGCCCGGGGGGGACTCTCCTACGAGCAGTACTTC.

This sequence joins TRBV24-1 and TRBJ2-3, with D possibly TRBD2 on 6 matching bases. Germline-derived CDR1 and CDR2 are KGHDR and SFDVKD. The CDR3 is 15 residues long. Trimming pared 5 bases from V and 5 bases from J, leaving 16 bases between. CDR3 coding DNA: TGTGCCACCAGTGGGCCCCCAGGGAGGATAGATACGCAGTATTTT. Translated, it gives CATSGPPGRIDTQYF.

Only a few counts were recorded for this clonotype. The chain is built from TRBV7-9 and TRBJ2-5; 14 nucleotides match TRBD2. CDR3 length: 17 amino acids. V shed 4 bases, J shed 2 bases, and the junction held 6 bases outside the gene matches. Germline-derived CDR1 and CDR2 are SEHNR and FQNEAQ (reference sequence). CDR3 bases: TGTGCCAGCAGCTCCCGGACTAGCGGGGGGATACAAGAGACCCAGTACTTC. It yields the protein CASSSRTSGGIQETQYF. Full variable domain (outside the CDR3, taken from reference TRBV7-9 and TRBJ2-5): DTGVSQNPRHKITKRGQNVTFRCDPISEHNRLYWYRQTLGQGPEFLTYFQNEAQLEKSRLLSDRFSAERPKGSFSTLEIQRTEQGDSAMYLCASSSRTSGGIQETQYFGPGTRLLVL.

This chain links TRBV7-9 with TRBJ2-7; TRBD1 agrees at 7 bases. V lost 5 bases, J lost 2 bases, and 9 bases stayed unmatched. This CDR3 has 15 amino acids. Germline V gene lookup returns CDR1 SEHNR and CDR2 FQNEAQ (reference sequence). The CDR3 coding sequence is TGTGCCAGCAGCCCAACGGGGACAGCTACCTACGAGCAGTACTTC. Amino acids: CASSPTGTATYEQYF.

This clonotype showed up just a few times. The CDR3 is CASSEETGNTGELFF. The CDR3 DNA sequence: TGTGCCAGCAGTGAAGAGACAGGGAACACCGGGGAGCTGTTTTTT. The chain uses TRBV9 and TRBJ2-2, with D possibly being TRBD1 (6 bases). This CDR3 is 15 amino acids long. Trimming pared 5 bases from V and 1 base from J, leaving 12 bases between. Germline V gene data show CDR1 as SGDLS and CDR2 as YYNGEE.

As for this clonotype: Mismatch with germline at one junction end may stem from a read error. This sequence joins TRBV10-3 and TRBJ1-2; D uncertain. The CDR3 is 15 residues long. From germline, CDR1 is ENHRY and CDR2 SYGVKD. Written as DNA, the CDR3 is TGTGCCATCAGGCGGCTCCGGGCAGTTCGATATGGATACACCTTC. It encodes CAIRRLRAVRYGYTF.

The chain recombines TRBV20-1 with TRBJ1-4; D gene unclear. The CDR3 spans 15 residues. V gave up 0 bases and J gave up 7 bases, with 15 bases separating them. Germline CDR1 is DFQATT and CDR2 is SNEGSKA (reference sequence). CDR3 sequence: CSARDHRRGGEKLFF. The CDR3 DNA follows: TGCAGTGCTAGAGATCATCGGCGAGGTGGTGAAAAACTGTTTTTT.

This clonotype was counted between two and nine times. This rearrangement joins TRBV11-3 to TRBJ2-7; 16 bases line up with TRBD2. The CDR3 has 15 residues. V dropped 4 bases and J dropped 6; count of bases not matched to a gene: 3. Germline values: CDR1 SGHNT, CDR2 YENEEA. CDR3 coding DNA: TGTGCCAGCAGCTCGGGACTAGCGGGAGGGCGCGAGCAGTACTTC. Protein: CASSSGLAGGREQYF.

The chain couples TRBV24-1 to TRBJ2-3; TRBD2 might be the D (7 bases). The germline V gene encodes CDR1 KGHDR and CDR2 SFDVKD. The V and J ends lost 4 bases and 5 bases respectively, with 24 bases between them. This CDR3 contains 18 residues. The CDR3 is CATSDPGLRGGRLDTQYF. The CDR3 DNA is TGTGCCACCAGTGACCCCGGGCTTAGGGGGGGCCGGTTAGATACGCAGTATTTT.

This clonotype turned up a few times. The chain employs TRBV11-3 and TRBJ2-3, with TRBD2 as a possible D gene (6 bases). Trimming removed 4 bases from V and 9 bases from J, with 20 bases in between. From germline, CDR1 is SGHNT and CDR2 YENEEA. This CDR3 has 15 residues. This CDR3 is CASSSSGDGKETQYF. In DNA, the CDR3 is TGTGCCAGCAGCTCCTCGGGGGACGGGAAGGAGACGCAGTATTTT.

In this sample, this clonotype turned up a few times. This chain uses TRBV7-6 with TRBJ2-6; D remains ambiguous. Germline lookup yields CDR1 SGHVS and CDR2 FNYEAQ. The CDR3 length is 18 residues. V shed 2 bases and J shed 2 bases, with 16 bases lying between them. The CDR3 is CASSLTSDTGAGANVLTF. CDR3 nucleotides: TGTGCCAGCAGCTTAACATCCGATACGGGTGCTGGGGCCAACGTCCTGACTTTC. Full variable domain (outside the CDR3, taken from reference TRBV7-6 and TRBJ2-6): GAGVSQSPRYKVTKRGQDVALRCDPISGHVSLYWYRQALGQGPEFLTYFNYEAQQDKSGLPNDRFSAERPEGSISTLTIQRTEQRDSAMYRCASSLTSDTGAGANVLTFGAGSRLTVL.

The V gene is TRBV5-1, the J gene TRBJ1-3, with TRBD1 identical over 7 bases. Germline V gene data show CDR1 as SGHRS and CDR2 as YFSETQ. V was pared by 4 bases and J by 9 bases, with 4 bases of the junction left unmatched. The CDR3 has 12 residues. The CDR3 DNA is TGCGCCAGCAGCCTCGGGGACAGCACCATATATTTT. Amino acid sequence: CASSLGDSTIYF.

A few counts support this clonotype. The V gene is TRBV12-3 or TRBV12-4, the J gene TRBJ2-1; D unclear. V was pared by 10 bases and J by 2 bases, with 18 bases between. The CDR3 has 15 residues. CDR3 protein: CANLIGRGAYNEQFF. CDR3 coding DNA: TGTGCCAATCTAATTGGGCGTGGGGCCTACAATGAGCAGTTCTTC.

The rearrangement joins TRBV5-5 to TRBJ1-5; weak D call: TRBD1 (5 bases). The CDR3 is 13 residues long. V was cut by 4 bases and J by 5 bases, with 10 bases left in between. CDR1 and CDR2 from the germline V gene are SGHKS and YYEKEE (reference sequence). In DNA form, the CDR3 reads TGTGCCAGCAGCGAGGACACCCATCAGCCCCAGCATTTT. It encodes CASSEDTHQPQHF. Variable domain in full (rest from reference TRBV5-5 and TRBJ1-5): DAGVTQSPTHLIKTRGQQVTLRCSPISGHKSVSWYQQVLGQGPQFIFQYYEKEERGRGNFPDRFSARQFPNYSSELNVNALLLGDSALYLCASSEDTHQPQHFGDGTRLSIL.

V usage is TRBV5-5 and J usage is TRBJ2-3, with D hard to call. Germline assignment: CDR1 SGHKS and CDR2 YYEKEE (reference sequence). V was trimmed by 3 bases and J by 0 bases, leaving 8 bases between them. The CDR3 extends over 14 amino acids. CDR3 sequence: CASSSPWSTDTQYF. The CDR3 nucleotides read TGTGCCAGCAGCTCCCCATGGAGCACAGATACGCAGTATTTT.

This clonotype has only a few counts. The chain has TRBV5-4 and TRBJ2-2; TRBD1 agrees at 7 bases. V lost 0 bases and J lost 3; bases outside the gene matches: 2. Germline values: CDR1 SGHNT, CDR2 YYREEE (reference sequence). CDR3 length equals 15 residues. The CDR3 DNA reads TGTGCCAGCAGCTTGGGGGGACAGTACACCGGGGAGCTGTTTTTT. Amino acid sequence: CASSLGGQYTGELFF. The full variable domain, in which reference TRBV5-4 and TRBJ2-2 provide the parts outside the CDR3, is ETGVTQSPTHLIKTRGQQVTLRCSSQSGHNTVSWYQQALGQGPQFIFQYYREEENGRGNFPPRFSGLQFPNYSSELNVNALELDDSALYLCASSLGGQYTGELFFGEGSRLTVL.

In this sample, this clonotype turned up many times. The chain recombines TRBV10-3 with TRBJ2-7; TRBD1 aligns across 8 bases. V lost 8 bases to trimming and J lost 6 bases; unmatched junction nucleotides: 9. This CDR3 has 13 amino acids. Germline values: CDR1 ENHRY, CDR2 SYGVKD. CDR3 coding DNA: TGTGCCATCTCGGACGGGGGACAGGCCGAGCAGTACTTC. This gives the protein CAISDGGQAEQYF.

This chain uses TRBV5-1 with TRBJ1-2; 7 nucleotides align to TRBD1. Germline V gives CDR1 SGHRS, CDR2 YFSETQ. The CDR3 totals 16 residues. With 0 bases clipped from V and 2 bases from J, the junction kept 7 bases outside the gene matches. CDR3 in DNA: TGCGCCAGCAGCTTGGGACAGGGACTCGGGAACTATGGCTACACCTTC. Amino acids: CASSLGQGLGNYGYTF. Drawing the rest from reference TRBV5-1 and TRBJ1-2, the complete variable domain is KAGVTQTPRYLIKTRGQQVTLSCSPISGHRSVSWYQQTPGQGLQFLFEYFSETQRNKGNFPGRFSGRQFSNSRSEMNVSTLELGDSALYLCASSLGQGLGNYGYTFGSGTRLTVV.

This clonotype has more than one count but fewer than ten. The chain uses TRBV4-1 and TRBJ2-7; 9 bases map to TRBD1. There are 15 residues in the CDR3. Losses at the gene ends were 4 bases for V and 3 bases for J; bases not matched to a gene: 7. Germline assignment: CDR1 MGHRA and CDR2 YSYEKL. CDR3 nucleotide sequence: TGCGCCAGCAGCCGAACGGACAGGGGTTTCTACGAGCAGTACTTC. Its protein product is CASSRTDRGFYEQYF.